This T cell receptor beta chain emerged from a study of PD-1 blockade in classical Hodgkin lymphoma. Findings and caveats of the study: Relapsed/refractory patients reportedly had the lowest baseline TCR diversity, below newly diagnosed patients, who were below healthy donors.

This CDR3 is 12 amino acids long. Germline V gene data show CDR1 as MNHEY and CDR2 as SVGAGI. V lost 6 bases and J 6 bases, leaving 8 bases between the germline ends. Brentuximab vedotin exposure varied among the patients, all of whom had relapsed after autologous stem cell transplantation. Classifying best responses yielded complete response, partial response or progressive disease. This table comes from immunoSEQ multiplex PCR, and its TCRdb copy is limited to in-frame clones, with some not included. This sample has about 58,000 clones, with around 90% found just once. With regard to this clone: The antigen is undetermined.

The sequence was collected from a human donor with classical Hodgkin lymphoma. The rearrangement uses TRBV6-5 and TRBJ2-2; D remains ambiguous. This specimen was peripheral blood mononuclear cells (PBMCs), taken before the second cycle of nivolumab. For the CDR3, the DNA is TGTGCCAGCAGGCAGTCGGCCGGGGAGCTGTTTTTT. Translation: CASRQSAGELFF.